This T cell receptor (beta chain) was captured in a study of CD8 T cells in Susac syndrome (dated by TCRdb to about 2019). Broadly, across the study: Repertoire sequencing was used to test whether CD8+ T cell activation and differentiation in Susac syndrome was antigen driven.

On this clonotype itself: It lacks a known antigen. Base qualities are not recorded, but no much larger clone differs from it by a single base.

Peripheral blood CD8+ and CD4+ T cells from healthy donors, Susac syndrome patients and multiple sclerosis patients were profiled using high-throughput TCR beta sequencing. Treatment-naive patients with stable or active relapsing-remitting disease fulfilling revised McDonald criteria were used as multiple sclerosis controls. Bulk CD8+ and CD4+ T cells were purified by magnetic negative isolation, whereas CD8+ TEMRA cells were enriched by FACS. Blood was collected in EDTA tubes and processed within 24 hours, with PBMCs isolated through density gradient centrifugation. PBMCs intended for TCR sequencing were cryopreserved in liquid nitrogen and thawed later in a water bath at 37 degrees C. The sorted or isolated CD4+, CD8+ and CD8+ TEMRA cells had a purity of 90% or higher. Based on the germline V gene (reference sequence), the CDR1 and CDR2 sequences are DFQATT and SNEGSKA. Counted from cysteine to phenylalanine, this CDR3 has 11 amino acids. The CDR3 DNA has 33 bases and is translated from base 1. The V end loses 6 bases and the J end loses 15 bases, and a stretch of 18 bases separates them.

RNA was extracted with the RNeasy kit and roughly 0.5 to 1 ug was reverse transcribed using random hexamers. TCR beta CDR3 regions were amplified with the immunoSEQ multiplex PCR assay covering 54 Vbeta and 13 Jbeta segments. Bias from PCR amplification was corrected by using a synthetic template baseline for primer optimization and for computational correction. In the paper's pipeline: Reads were assigned to V, D and J genes according to IMGT and analyzed in immunoSEQ Analyzer, with only productive sequences retained. Clonality was calculated as one minus the Shannon entropy normalized by log2 of the number of productive unique sequences. For each patient and control, public and private clones were evaluated within the 100 most prevalent clones. Clones were defined as Susac-specific if absent from the healthy and MS cohorts, from roughly 1,100 published viral clones and from other ImmuneACCESS disease sequences. TCRdb trimmed the raw reads at Q25, called clones with MiXCR and kept productive beta chains. Every CDR3 protein is listed once, alongside the most common genes and DNA of its rows. It is TCRdb's table, rather than the study itself, that gives the V and J calls and clone size. This sample gives approximately 200,000 distinct CDR3 sequences in total; about 96% of them show up just once. The top ten constitute just under 0.095% of the sample.

Study-level results and caveats: The number of individuals in the TCR sequencing and HLA analysis was recognized as being relatively small.

Recombination joined TRBV20-1 with TRBJ2-1; tentative D gene TRBD2, with 6 bases matching. The source of this sequence is a human donor with multiple sclerosis. What was sequenced was CD4+ T cells from PBMCs. CDR3 sequence: CSAAKGGLGFF. The DNA sequence follows: TGCAGTGCCGCGAAGGGAGGACTCGGGTTCTTC.